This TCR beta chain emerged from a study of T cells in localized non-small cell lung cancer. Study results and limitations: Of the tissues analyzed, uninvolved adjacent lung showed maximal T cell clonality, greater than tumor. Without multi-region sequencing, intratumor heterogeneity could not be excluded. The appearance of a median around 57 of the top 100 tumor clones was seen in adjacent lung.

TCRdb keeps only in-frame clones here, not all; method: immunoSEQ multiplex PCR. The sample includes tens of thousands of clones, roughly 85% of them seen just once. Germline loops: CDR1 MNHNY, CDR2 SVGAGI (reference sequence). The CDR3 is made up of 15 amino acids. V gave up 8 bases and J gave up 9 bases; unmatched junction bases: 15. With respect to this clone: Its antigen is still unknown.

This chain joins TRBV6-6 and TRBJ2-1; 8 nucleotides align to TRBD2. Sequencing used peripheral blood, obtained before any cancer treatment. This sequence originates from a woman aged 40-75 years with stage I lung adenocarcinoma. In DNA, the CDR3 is TGTGCCAGCGGGGGGGGACTAGGCATCCTCGGTGAGCAGTTCTTC. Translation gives CASGGGLGILGEQFF.